This record covers a single TCR beta chain. With a much larger clone just one base away, this may be a read error. The conserved phenylalanine or tryptophan normally closing the CDR3 is absent here, so this likely arose from a read error. The sample is drawn from a study of T cells in Graves' hyperthyroidism and ophthalmopathy. Study information: Any treatment followed the collection of peripheral blood at initial diagnosis.

Using RNA transcripts as the source, TCR beta CDR3 regions were amplified. During a first-round RT-PCR of the TCR CDR3, the HTBI primer set was used. TCRdb recomputed calls from the multiplex PCR reads with MiXCR, one row per CDR3 protein. The sample includes hundreds of thousands of distinct CDR3 sequences, 30% to 40% seen only once; the top ten take approximately 31%. Graves' hyperthyroidism qualified as stable when ophthalmopathy did not progress within 18 months. The CDR3 runs to 14 residues. In germline, CDR1 is SGHAT, CDR2 FQNNGV. The specimen sequenced was blood. This chain joins TRBV11-2 and TRBJ1-3; TRBD1 matches 7 bases. The origin of this receptor is a woman between 40 and 55 years old with Graves' hyperthyroidism. Here the CDR3 DNA reads TGTGCCAGCAGCCGAGGACAGGACGGAAACATCATATATCTT. Translated, it gives CASSRGQDGNIIYL.